The entry below gives a single T cell receptor beta chain sequence along with its context. Its antigen remains unidentified. PCR involved 60 Vbeta and 13 Jbeta primers. TCRdb keeps only in-frame clones here, not all; method: immunoSEQ multiplex PCR. The repertoire has some 140,000 clones, less than 80% of them found once; the top ten carry 2.1%. V lost 3 bases and J lost 0, with 6 bases in between. Germline V gene sequence: CDR1 SGHVS, CDR2 FQNEAQ. The length of the CDR3 is 14 residues. This sample stems from a study of cytomegalovirus exposure and HLA in healthy donors. Whole-study findings and limits: In a later analysis, productive TCRs from donors in an Asian-associated ancestry cluster reportedly carried fewer N-insertions than the cohort mean.

J is TRBJ1-3 and V is TRBV7-8; the D gene is possibly TRBD1 (6 bases). This receptor was obtained from a man aged 25-40 years in good health and CMV-seronegative. What was sequenced was PBMCs. CDR3 DNA: TGTGCCAGCAGCTTGGGGGCCTCTGGAAACACCATATATTTT. Residues: CASSLGASGNTIYF.